This T cell receptor beta chain derives from a study of beta chain features in type 1 diabetes. Findings and caveats of the study: Type 1 diabetes patients had VDJ junctions that carried fewer insertions and more deletions. Significant though moderate, a shortening of TCRB CDR3s appeared in all four CD4+ subsets of Type 1 diabetes patients.

Reverse transcription of all isolated RNA meant that expressed TCRB transcripts were sequenced. Here immunoSEQ multiplex PCR was the method, and the copy in TCRdb shows in-frame clones only, minus some. The sample lists 250,000 or so clones; roughly 22% were seen once. The sample holds a few counts of this clone. What it binds is unknown. Specimen: naive CD4+ T cells from blood. This TCR came from a woman in her 40s with type 1 diabetes.

This chain's CDR3 is CASSSEAGGGSTQYF. DNA of the CDR3: TGTGCCAGCAGCTCGGAGGCGGGAGGGGGGAGTACGCAGTATTTT. The J gene is TRBJ2-3, the V gene TRBV7-8; 9 positions match TRBD2. This CDR3 is 15 amino acids long. Germline-derived CDR1 and CDR2 are SGHVS and FQNEAQ. V was clipped by 4 bases and J by 8 bases; unmatched bases: 10.